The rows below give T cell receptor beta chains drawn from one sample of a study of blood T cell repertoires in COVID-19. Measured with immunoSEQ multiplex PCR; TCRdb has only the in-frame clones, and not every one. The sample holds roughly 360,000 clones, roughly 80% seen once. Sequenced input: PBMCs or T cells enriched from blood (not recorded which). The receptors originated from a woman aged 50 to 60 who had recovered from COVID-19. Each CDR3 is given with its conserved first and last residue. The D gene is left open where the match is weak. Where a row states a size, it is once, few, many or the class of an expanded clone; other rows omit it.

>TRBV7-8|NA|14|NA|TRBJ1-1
CASSLVGGNTEAFF
TGTGCCAGCAGCTTAGTGGGGGGGAACACTGAAGCTTTCTTT
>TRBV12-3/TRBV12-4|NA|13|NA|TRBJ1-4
CASSQDRNEKLFF
TGTGCCAGCAGCCAGGACAGAAATGAAAAACTGTTTTTT
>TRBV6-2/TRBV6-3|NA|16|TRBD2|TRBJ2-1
CASSLTTSGSYNEQFF
TGTGCCAGCAGCCTTACGACTAGCGGATCCTACAATGAGCAGTTCTTC
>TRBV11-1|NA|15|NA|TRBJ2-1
CASSLGVGTYNEQFF
TGTGCCAGCAGCTTGGGCGTAGGTACCTACAATGAGCAGTTCTTC
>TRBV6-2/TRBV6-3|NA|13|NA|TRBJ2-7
CASSLLGGYEQYF
TGTGCCAGCAGCCTTCTGGGGGGCTACGAGCAGTACTTC
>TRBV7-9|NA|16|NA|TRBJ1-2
CASSFTTRQPHYGYTF
TGTGCCAGCAGCTTTACCACAAGACAGCCTCACTATGGCTACACCTTC
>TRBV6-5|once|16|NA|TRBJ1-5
CASSYSRRDSNQPQHF
TGTGCCAGCAGTTACTCCCGCAGGGATAGCAATCAGCCCCAGCATTTT
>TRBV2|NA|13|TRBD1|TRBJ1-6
CASSGDRTAPLHF
TGTGCCAGCAGTGGGGACAGGACTGCACCCCTCCACTTT
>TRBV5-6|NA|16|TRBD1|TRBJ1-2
CASSYGTGDPNYGYTF
TGTGCCAGCAGCTATGGGACAGGGGACCCTAACTATGGCTACACCTTC
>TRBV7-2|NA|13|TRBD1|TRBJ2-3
CASSDRGLDTQYF
TGTGCCAGCAGCGACAGGGGGTTAGATACGCAGTATTTT
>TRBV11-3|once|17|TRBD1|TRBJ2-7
CASSLLKGQGNFYEQYF
TGTGCCAGCAGCTTACTAAAAGGACAGGGTAATTTCTACGAGCAGTACTTC
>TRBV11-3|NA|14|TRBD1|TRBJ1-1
CASSLQGADTEAFF
TGTGCCAGCAGCCTACAGGGGGCTGACACTGAAGCTTTCTTT
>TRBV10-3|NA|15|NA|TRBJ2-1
CAISESTRGAAEQFF
TGTGCCATCAGTGAGTCGACCAGGGGAGCGGCTGAGCAGTTCTTC
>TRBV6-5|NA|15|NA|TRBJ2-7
CASSYSAGETYEQYF
TGTGCCAGCAGTTACTCGGCAGGGGAGACCTACGAGCAGTACTTC
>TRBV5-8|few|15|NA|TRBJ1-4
CASSAEGMANEKLFF
TGTGCCAGCAGCGCAGAGGGAATGGCTAATGAAAAACTGTTTTTT
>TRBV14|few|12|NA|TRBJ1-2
CASSQELQGYTF
TGTGCCAGCAGCCAAGAGCTCCAGGGCTACACCTTC
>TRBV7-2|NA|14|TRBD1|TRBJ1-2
CASSLAPGQPPYTF
TGTGCCAGCAGCTTAGCGCCGGGACAGCCTCCATACACCTTC
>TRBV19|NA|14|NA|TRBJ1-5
CASSIERGNQPQHF
TGTGCCAGTAGTATAGAACGGGGGAATCAGCCCCAGCATTTT
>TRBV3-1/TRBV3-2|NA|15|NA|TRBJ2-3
CASSQDRRGSDTQYF
TGTGCCAGCAGCCAAGATCGTCGGGGATCAGATACGCAGTATTTT
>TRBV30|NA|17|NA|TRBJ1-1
CAWSASRVTGLNTEAFF
TGTGCCTGGAGCGCCTCCAGGGTCACAGGGCTGAACACTGAAGCTTTCTTT
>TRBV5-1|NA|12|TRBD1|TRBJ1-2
CASSIQGGGYTF
TGCGCCAGCAGCATACAGGGGGGTGGCTACACCTTC
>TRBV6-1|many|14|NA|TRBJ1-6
CASSEGQHNSPLHF
TGTGCCAGCAGTGAGGGCCAACATAATTCACCCCTCCACTTT
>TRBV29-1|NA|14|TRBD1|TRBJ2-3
CSAQDRVVGDTQYF
TGCAGCGCACAGGACAGGGTGGTTGGCGATACGCAGTATTTT
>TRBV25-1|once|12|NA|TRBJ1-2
CASSRDTRSYTF
TGTGCCAGCAGTCGGGACACGAGAAGCTACACCTTC
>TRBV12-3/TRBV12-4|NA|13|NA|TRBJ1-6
CASGSSYNSPLHF
TGTGCCAGCGGTAGCTCCTATAATTCACCCCTCCACTTT
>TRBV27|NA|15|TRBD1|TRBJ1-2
CASSSPGQGNYGYTF
TGTGCCAGCAGTTCCCCGGGACAGGGAAACTATGGCTACACCTTC
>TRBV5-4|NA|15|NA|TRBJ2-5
CASSGEDRGIETQYF
TGTGCCAGCAGCGGAGAAGATAGGGGGATAGAGACCCAGTACTTC
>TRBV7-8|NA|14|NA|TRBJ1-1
CASSWTRGNTEAFF
TGTGCCAGCAGCTGGACCCGGGGGAACACTGAAGCTTTCTTT
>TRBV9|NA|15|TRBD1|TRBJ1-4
CASSPDPTGYEKLFF
TGTGCCAGCAGCCCTGATCCGACAGGGTATGAAAAACTGTTTTTT
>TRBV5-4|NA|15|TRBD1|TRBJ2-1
CASSLVTGGNNEQFF
TGTGCCAGCAGCTTGGTTACAGGGGGAAACAATGAGCAGTTCTTC
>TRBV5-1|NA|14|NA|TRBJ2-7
CASSPTRGANEQYF
TGCGCCAGCAGCCCAACACGGGGGGCCAACGAGCAGTACTTC
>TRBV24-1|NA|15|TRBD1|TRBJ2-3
CATSETGGLSDTQYF
TGTGCCACCAGTGAGACAGGGGGGCTGTCCGATACGCAGTATTTT
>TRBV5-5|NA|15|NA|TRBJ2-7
CASSLRPGVTNEQYF
TGTGCCAGCAGCCTCCGTCCGGGGGTAACGAACGAGCAGTACTTC
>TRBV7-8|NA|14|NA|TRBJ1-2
CASSLDLRSGGYTF
TGTGCCAGCAGCTTAGATCTAAGATCGGGAGGCTACACCTTC
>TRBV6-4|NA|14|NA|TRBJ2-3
CASSDALGADTQYF
TGTGCCAGCAGTGACGCCCTGGGCGCAGATACGCAGTATTTT
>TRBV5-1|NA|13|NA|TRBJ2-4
CASSLAGENIQYF
TGCGCCAGCAGCTTGGCAGGGGAAAACATTCAGTACTTC
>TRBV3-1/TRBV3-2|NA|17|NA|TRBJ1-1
CASSQSIAFTLNTEAFF
TGTGCCAGCAGCCAGTCGATTGCGTTTACCTTGAACACTGAAGCTTTCTTT
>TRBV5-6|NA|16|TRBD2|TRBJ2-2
CASSKGLAGFTGELFF
TGTGCCAGCAGCAAGGGACTAGCGGGATTCACCGGGGAGCTGTTTTTT
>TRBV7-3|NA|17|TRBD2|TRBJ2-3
CASSLQPLAGGTDTQYF
TGTGCCAGCAGCTTACAGCCCCTAGCGGGGGGCACAGATACGCAGTATTTT
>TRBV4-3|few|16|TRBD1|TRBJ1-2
CASSQVLGQGALGYTF
TGCGCCAGCAGCCAAGTCTTAGGACAGGGGGCGCTTGGCTACACCTTC
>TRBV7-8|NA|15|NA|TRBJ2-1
CASSWTATGYNEQFF
TGTGCCAGCAGCTGGACAGCCACGGGGTACAATGAGCAGTTCTTC
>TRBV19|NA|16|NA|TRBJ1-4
CASSIASQGNLEKLFF
TGTGCCAGTAGTATAGCGAGCCAGGGGAATTTGGAAAAACTGTTTTTT
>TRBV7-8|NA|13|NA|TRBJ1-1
CASSLGRNTEAFF
TGTGCCAGCAGCCTCGGGAGGAACACTGAAGCTTTCTTT
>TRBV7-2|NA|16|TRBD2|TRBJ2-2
CASSQKAGGLPGELFF
TGTGCCAGCAGCCAGAAGGCGGGGGGGCTACCCGGGGAGCTGTTTTTT
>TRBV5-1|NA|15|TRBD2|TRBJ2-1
CASSPAGGQNNEQFF
TGCGCCAGCAGCCCCGCGGGAGGTCAAAACAATGAGCAGTTCTTC
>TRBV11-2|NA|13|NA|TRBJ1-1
CASRWLMNTEAFF
TGTGCCAGCAGGTGGCTCATGAACACTGAAGCTTTCTTT
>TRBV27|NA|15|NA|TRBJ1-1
CASSRAGGANTEAFF
TGTGCCAGCAGTCGGGCGGGGGGGGCGAACACTGAAGCTTTCTTT